What follows is one T cell receptor (beta chain) and its context. The sample is drawn from a study of blood T cell repertoires in COVID-19. Study in general: The United States, Italy and Spain supplied acute and convalescent COVID-19 samples.

The repertoire was sequenced with immunoSEQ multiplex PCR; TCRdb's copy has only in-frame clones and lacks some. The profile covers 300,000 to 500,000 clones, with over 75% appearing a single time and around 1.9% taken by the ten largest. The source is a woman between 40 and 55 years old with acute COVID-19. The sample taken for sequencing was PBMCs or T cells enriched from blood (not recorded which).

The CDR3 region has the DNA TGTGCCACCAGCAGGGGGATTGACTCTGGAAACACCATATATTTT. This encodes CATSRGIDSGNTIYF. V usage is TRBV24-1 and J usage is TRBJ1-3; TRBD1 aligns across 7 bases. The J segment lost 0 bases and the V segment lost 7 bases, leaving 5 bases of the junction unmatched. Germline-derived CDR1 and CDR2 are KGHDR and SFDVKD. This CDR3 is built from 15 residues.